The 16 T cell receptor beta chains listed next were all sequenced from one sample in a study of circulating and synovial CD4+ cells in juvenile arthritis. Measured with immunoSEQ multiplex PCR; TCRdb has only the in-frame clones, and not every one. Seen here are about 33,000 clones, 90% to 95% observed once, and the top ten hold around 0.17%. The sample consisted of CD4+ T cells from blood. These receptors were obtained from a human donor with juvenile idiopathic arthritis.

The J gene is TRBJ2-6, the V gene TRBV19, with TRBD1 identical over 9 bases. V dropped 8 bases and J dropped 0; count of bases not matched to a gene: 8. The germline V gene has CDR1 LNHDA and CDR2 SQIVND (reference sequence). This CDR3 contains 17 residues. The CDR3 loop reads CASHLGQGLSGANVLTF. DNA for the CDR3: TGTGCCAGTCACTTGGGACAGGGCCTCTCTGGGGCCAACGTCCTGACTTTC.

The J gene is TRBJ2-5, the V gene TRBV6-6; possible D gene TRBD2, 6 bases. CDR1 MNHNY and CDR2 SVGAGI come from the germline V gene (reference sequence). V was clipped by 5 bases and J by 5 bases, with 15 bases between them. The CDR3 length is 14 residues. CDR3 sequence (DNA): TGTGCCAGCAGTCCGGGAGTTCTCCACGAGACCCAGTACTTC. Its translation: CASSPGVLHETQYF.

The chain has TRBV6-1 and TRBJ2-2; D possibly corresponds to TRBD1 (5 bases). Trimming removed 8 bases from V and 5 bases from J, with 9 bases in between. Germline-derived CDR1 and CDR2 are MNHNS and SASEGT. The CDR3 runs 12 residues. The CDR3 spells CASAGSTGELFF. CDR3 DNA sequence: TGTGCCAGCGCAGGGTCTACCGGGGAGCTGTTTTTT.

The chain uses TRBV28 and TRBJ2-7, with TRBD1 matching over 7 bases. The V gene end was trimmed by 8 bases and the J gene end by 2 bases; junction bases not matched to a gene: 6. CDR1 and CDR2 from the germline V gene are MDHEN and SYDVKM. The length of the CDR3 is 13 residues. CDR3 region: CASAGTATYEQYF. CDR3 DNA: TGTGCCAGCGCCGGGACAGCTACCTACGAGCAGTACTTC.

The rearrangement uses TRBV9 and TRBJ1-5; no clear D gene. This CDR3 is built from 13 residues. Trimming took 1 base from V and 5 from J, leaving 7 bases between them. CDR1 and CDR2 from the germline V gene are SGDLS and YYNGEE. CDR3 loop: CASSVSADQPQHF. Written as DNA, the CDR3 is TGTGCCAGCAGCGTATCTGCGGATCAGCCCCAGCATTTT.

The rearrangement joins TRBV4-3 to TRBJ2-1; 7 nucleotides match TRBD2. The V gene's germline CDR1 is LGHNA and CDR2 YSLEER. CDR3 length: 16 amino acids. The trim removed 0 bases at V and 7 bases at J, leaving 9 bases unmatched. CDR3 nucleotides: TGCGCCAGCAGCCAAGAAACAGCGGGGCGGGTAAATGAGCAGTTCTTC. Encoded protein: CASSQETAGRVNEQFF.

This clone was observed a few times. V gene TRBV19 combines with J gene TRBJ1-2; D call uncertain. Trimming took off 3 bases at V and 7 bases at J, with 12 bases between the two ends. This CDR3 is built from 13 residues. Germline V gene data show CDR1 as LNHDA and CDR2 as SQIVND (reference sequence). This CDR3 is CASSIVGVAGYTF. The CDR3 DNA reads as TGTGCCAGTAGTATCGTGGGAGTTGCTGGCTACACCTTC.

The chain combines TRBV6-6 with TRBJ1-3, with a weak D call TRBD1 (5 bases). Between the trimmed V and J ends, which lost 7 bases and 0 bases, there was a span of 16 bases. CDR3 length equals 16 residues. CDR1 and CDR2 (germline): MNHNY, SVGAGI (reference sequence). CDR3 sequence (DNA): TGTGCCAGCACTTGGGGGGGGGTCCACTCTGGAAACACCATATATTTT. It encodes CASTWGGVHSGNTIYF.

This sequence joins TRBV6-1 and TRBJ2-3; 9 nucleotides agree with TRBD1. The V gene end was trimmed by 4 bases and the J gene end by 0 bases; junction bases not matched to a gene: 2. Germline-derived CDR1 and CDR2 are MNHNS and SASEGT. CDR3 size: 15 residues. CDR3 sequence reads: CASSAQGASTDTQYF. The CDR3 DNA reads TGTGCCAGCAGTGCACAGGGGGCGAGCACAGATACGCAGTATTTT.

This clone was seen a single time. CDR3 nucleotide sequence: TGTGCCAGCAGTGAAGACCGGGACAGGGTATCCGGCTACACCTTC. This encodes CASSEDRDRVSGYTF. The chain carries TRBV2 and TRBJ1-2; 9 bases are a match to TRBD1. With V trimmed by 1 base and J by 8 bases, 8 bases remained unmatched. This CDR3 has 15 amino acids. Germline V lookup: CDR1 SNHLY, CDR2 FYNNEI.

The chain carries TRBV7-8 and TRBJ2-5, with D possibly TRBD2 on 6 matching bases. Germline assignment: CDR1 SGHVS and CDR2 FQNEAQ. The CDR3 spans 14 residues. The V end was cut by 1 base, the J end by 5 bases, with 11 bases between. The CDR3 DNA sequence: TGTGCCAGCAGCTTAGGGCTAGCGAGGGAGACCCAGTACTTC. Its translation is CASSLGLARETQYF.

The chain employs TRBV28 and TRBJ2-7; 10 bases fit TRBD1. CDR1 MDHEN and CDR2 SYDVKM come from the germline V gene. The CDR3 is 15 amino acids. After removal of 4 bases from V and 7 bases from J, the junction contained 10 bases not matched to a gene. The CDR3 coding sequence is TGTGCCAGCAGTTCCCGGGACAGGGGAGATAGGGAGCAGTACTTC. Protein sequence: CASSSRDRGDREQYF. The full variable domain, completed using reference TRBV28 and TRBJ2-7, is DVKVTQSSRYLVKRTGEKVFLECVQDMDHENMFWYRQDPGLGLRLIYFSYDVKMKEKGDIPEGYSVSREKKERFSLILESASTNQTSMYLCASSSRDRGDREQYFGPGTRLTVT.

V usage is TRBV7-2 and J usage is TRBJ2-5, with 7 bases matching TRBD1. J lost 1 base, V lost 1 base, and 3 bases had no gene match. The V gene's germline CDR1 is SGHTA and CDR2 FQGNSA. The CDR3 is 15 residues long. CDR3 loop: CASSLGDRTQETQYF. The CDR3 coding sequence is TGTGCCAGCAGCTTAGGGGACAGAACCCAAGAGACCCAGTACTTC.

The V and J genes are TRBV11-1 and TRBJ2-3; D is perhaps TRBD2 (6 bases). This CDR3 region has 16 residues. CDR1 is SGHAT, CDR2 FQDESV, per germline (reference sequence). V lost 5 bases, J lost 3 bases, and 18 bases lay in between. CDR3 residues: CASSLSTPGLTDTQYF. The CDR3 nucleotides are TGTGCCAGCAGCCTGAGTACCCCGGGACTGACAGATACGCAGTATTTT.

The chain links TRBV7-2 to TRBJ2-3; D remains unclear. The V gene's germline CDR1 is SGHTA and CDR2 FQGNSA. The ends were cut back, 1 base at V and 1 base at J, with 6 bases in the middle. This CDR3 has 14 residues. The CDR3 region has the DNA TGTGCCAGCAGCTTAGATGCGGGCACAGATACGCAGTATTTT. This gives the protein CASSLDAGTDTQYF.

The V gene is TRBV7-2, the J gene TRBJ2-7, with D perhaps matching TRBD2 (6 bases). Trimming took 1 base from V and 4 from J, leaving 17 bases between them. The CDR3 has 16 residues. Per germline, CDR1 SGHTA and CDR2 FQGNSA. The CDR3 bases are TGTGCCAGCAGCTTAGGGCCGGGACTTCAAACTTACGAGCAGTACTTC. It encodes CASSLGPGLQTYEQYF.